Shown below are 14 T cell receptor beta chains from a single sample sequenced in a study of shared clonotypes between healthy human individuals. Sequenced by immunoSEQ multiplex PCR; TCRdb stores in-frame clones only, minus some. The sample yields hundreds of thousands of clones, over 65% seen once. Sequenced: memory CD4+ T cells sorted from blood. Subset specified: CD45RA-negative fraction. The receptors here all came from a woman aged 25 to 45 in good health.

The gene calls are TRBV19 and TRBJ2-7; D gene ambiguous. Germline CDR1 is LNHDA and CDR2 is SQIVND (reference sequence). The ends were cut back, 3 bases at V and 5 bases at J, with 11 bases in the middle. The CDR3 runs to 13 residues. The CDR3 DNA reads TGTGCCAGTAGTATCAGTGCGCTCCACGAGCAGTACTTC. Translation: CASSISALHEQYF.

The V and J genes are TRBV28 and TRBJ2-7, with TRBD1 matching 8 bases. This CDR3 is 14 amino acids long. Germline V gene data show CDR1 as MDHEN and CDR2 as SYDVKM. Losses at the gene ends were 2 bases for V and 7 bases for J; bases not matched to a gene: 7. CDR3 DNA sequence: TGTGCCAGCAGTTTAGGCAGGGGGCAAGGAGAGCAGTACTTC. Amino acids: CASSLGRGQGEQYF.

This chain joins TRBV5-1 and TRBJ1-2, with D unresolved. Germline loops: CDR1 SGHRS, CDR2 YFSETQ. This CDR3 is 13 amino acids long. V was cut by 4 bases and J by 5 bases, with 12 bases left in between. The CDR3 reads CASSEYVGYGYTF. CDR3 nucleotide sequence: TGCGCCAGCAGCGAATATGTGGGGTATGGCTACACCTTC. The whole variable domain, filled in from reference TRBV5-1 and TRBJ1-2, reads KAGVTQTPRYLIKTRGQQVTLSCSPISGHRSVSWYQQTPGQGLQFLFEYFSETQRNKGNFPGRFSGRQFSNSRSEMNVSTLELGDSALYLCASSEYVGYGYTFGSGTRLTVV.

The V gene is TRBV19, the J gene TRBJ2-7; 13 bases are a match to TRBD2. Germline-derived CDR1 and CDR2 are LNHDA and SQIVND (reference sequence). The ends lost 5 bases at V and 2 bases at J; junction bases unmatched: 3. The CDR3 runs 15 residues. The CDR3 loop reads CASSLLAGGPYEQYF. In nucleotides, the CDR3 is TGTGCCAGTAGTTTACTAGCGGGAGGGCCCTACGAGCAGTACTTC.

This clone was found once. The chain is built from TRBV5-1 and TRBJ2-5, with D perhaps assigned TRBD1 or TRBD2 (6 bases each). The V gene lost 5 bases and the J gene lost 0 bases, with 8 bases spanning the gap. The germline gives CDR1 SGHRS, CDR2 YFSETQ. The CDR3 extends over 13 amino acids. CDR3 protein: CASRRGDQETQYF. For the CDR3, the DNA is TGCGCCAGCAGGAGGGGGGACCAAGAGACCCAGTACTTC.

This clone was seen just once. The chain carries TRBV5-6 and TRBJ2-3, with 10 positions matching TRBD1. V shed 4 bases and J 6 bases; nucleotides not matched to a gene: 8. Germline lookup yields CDR1 SGHDT and CDR2 YYEEEE. The CDR3 loop spans 15 amino acids. As DNA, the CDR3 is TGTGCCAGCAGCCCCGGGACAGGGGAATGGGATACGCAGTATTTT. This translates into CASSPGTGEWDTQYF.

V is TRBV14 and J is TRBJ2-5, with 7 bases that match TRBD2. The CDR3 is 15 residues long. Germline-derived CDR1 and CDR2 are SGHDN and FVKESK. The trim removed 6 bases at V and 5 bases at J, leaving 12 bases unmatched. The CDR3 is CASSRQREAYETQYF. As DNA, the CDR3 is TGTGCCAGCAGTCGACAACGGGAGGCCTACGAGACCCAGTACTTC.

V gene TRBV6-1 combines with J gene TRBJ2-7; TRBD2 matches 11 bases. Germline trimming cut 2 bases from V and 4 bases from J; bases unmatched to any gene: 7. The CDR3 covers 16 residues. The germline V gene has CDR1 MNHNS and CDR2 SASEGT. The CDR3 DNA sequence: TGTGCCAGCAGTGAAAGTGCGGGGACTAGCGGATACGAGCAGTACTTC. Protein product: CASSESAGTSGYEQYF.

The V gene is TRBV28, the J gene TRBJ2-3; D unclear. The germline CDR1 and CDR2 sequences are MDHEN and SYDVKM. The V and J ends lost 7 bases and 4 bases respectively, with 12 bases between them. The CDR3 extends over 13 amino acids. CDR3 amino acids: CASTTVNSDTQYF. DNA for the CDR3: TGTGCCAGCACCACCGTTAATTCAGATACGCAGTATTTT.

The chain has TRBV4-1 and TRBJ1-5; 7 nucleotides agree with TRBD1. The germline V gene has CDR1 MGHRA and CDR2 YSYEKL. CDR3 length: 15 amino acids. Trimming cost V 2 bases and J 6 bases; bases outside gene matches: 7. CDR3 coding DNA: TGCGCCAGCAGCCAACGTCCACAGGGGAGTCAGCCCCAGCATTTT. Translating it yields CASSQRPQGSQPQHF.

This clone appeared once. The chain combines TRBV5-6 with TRBJ1-2; TRBD1 might be the D (5 bases). The V gene lost 0 bases and the J gene lost 7 bases, with 13 bases spanning the gap. There are 14 residues in the CDR3. Germline CDR1 reads SGHDT; CDR2 reads YYEEEE. The CDR3 here is CASSLGTGELGYTF. The DNA of the CDR3 is TGTGCCAGCAGCTTGGGCACGGGGGAGCTTGGCTACACCTTC. Full variable domain (rest looked up from reference TRBV5-6 and TRBJ1-2): DAGVTQSPTHLIKTRGQQVTLRCSPKSGHDTVSWYQQALGQGPQFIFQYYEEEERQRGNFPDRFSGHQFPNYSSELNVNALLLGDSALYLCASSLGTGELGYTFGSGTRLTVV.

In nucleotides, the CDR3 is TGTGCCAGCAGCTTAGGACAGACAAGACAAGAGACCCAGTACTTC. Protein: CASSLGQTRQETQYF. The chain employs TRBV7-7 and TRBJ2-5; D may be TRBD1 (5 bases). The CDR3 spans 15 residues. V lost 1 base, J lost 2 bases, and 11 bases lay in between. Per the germline V gene, CDR1 is SSHAT and CDR2 is FNYEAQ (reference sequence).

The gene calls are TRBV29-1 and TRBJ2-7; D may be TRBD1 (6 bases). Germline assignment: CDR1 SQVTM and CDR2 ANQGSEA. The CDR3 is 15 amino acids. With 6 bases removed from V and 3 bases from J, the gap between germline ends came to 21 bases. The CDR3 sequence is CSVHTGLGPNYEQYF. CDR3 DNA: TGCAGCGTCCACACAGGGTTGGGGCCGAACTACGAGCAGTACTTC.

The DNA for the CDR3 is TGTGCCAGCAGCAAGCCCCGCCCGGGAGGGCCCTGGAATGAGCAGTTCTTC. Translation gives CASSKPRPGGPWNEQFF. This chain connects TRBV21-1 to TRBJ2-1; the D segment call TRBD2 is taken from the table without a DNA check. TRBV21-1 is given as a pseudogene. CDR3 length: 17 amino acids.